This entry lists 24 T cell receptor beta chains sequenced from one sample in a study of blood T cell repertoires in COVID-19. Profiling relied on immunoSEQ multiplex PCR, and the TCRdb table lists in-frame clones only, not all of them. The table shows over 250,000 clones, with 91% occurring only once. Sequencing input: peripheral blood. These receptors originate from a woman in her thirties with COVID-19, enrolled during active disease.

The CDR3 is CASSPPINYGYTF. The CDR3 DNA is TGTGCCAGCAGTCCCCCCATTAACTATGGCTACACCTTC. This rearrangement joins TRBV12-3 or TRBV12-4 to TRBJ1-2; D not resolved. This CDR3 is 13 amino acids long. Trimming removed 5 bases at V and 1 base at J, with 8 bases between.

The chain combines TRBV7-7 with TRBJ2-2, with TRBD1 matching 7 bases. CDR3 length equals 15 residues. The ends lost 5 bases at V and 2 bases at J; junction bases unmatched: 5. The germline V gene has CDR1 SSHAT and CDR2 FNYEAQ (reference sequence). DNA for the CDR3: TGTGCCAGCAGCCTCGGGACAGATAACACCGGGGAGCTGTTTTTT. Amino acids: CASSLGTDNTGELFF.

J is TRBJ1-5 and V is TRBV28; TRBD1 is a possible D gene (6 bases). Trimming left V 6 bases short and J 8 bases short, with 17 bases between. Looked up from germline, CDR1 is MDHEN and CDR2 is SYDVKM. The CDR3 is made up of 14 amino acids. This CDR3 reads CASRFARGMKPQHF. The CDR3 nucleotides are TGTGCCAGCAGATTCGCCAGGGGAATGAAGCCCCAGCATTTT. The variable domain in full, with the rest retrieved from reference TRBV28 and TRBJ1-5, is DVKVTQSSRYLVKRTGEKVFLECVQDMDHENMFWYRQDPGLGLRLIYFSYDVKMKEKGDIPEGYSVSREKKERFSLILESASTNQTSMYLCASRFARGMKPQHFGDGTRLSIL.

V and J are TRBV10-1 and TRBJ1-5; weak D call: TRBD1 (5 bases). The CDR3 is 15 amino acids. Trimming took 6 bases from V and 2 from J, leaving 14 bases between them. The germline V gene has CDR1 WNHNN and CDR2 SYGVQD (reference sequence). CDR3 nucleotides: TGCGCCAGCAGCCCTGGACAATCGGGCAATCAGCCCCAGCATTTT. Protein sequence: CASSPGQSGNQPQHF.

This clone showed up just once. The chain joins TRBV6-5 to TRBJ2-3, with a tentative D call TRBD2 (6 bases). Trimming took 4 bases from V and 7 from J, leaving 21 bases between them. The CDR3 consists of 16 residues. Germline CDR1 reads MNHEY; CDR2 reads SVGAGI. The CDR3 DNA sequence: TGTGCCAGCAGTTCCCCGACTAGGGCTGGAGGAAATACGCAGTATTTT. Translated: CASSSPTRAGGNTQYF.

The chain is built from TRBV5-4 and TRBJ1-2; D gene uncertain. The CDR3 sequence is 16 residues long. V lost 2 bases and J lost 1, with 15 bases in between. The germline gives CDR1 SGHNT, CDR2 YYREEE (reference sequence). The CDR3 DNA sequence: TGTGCCAGCAGCTTAGGACCGCGGGAGATTAACTATGGCTACACCTTC. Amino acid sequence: CASSLGPREINYGYTF.

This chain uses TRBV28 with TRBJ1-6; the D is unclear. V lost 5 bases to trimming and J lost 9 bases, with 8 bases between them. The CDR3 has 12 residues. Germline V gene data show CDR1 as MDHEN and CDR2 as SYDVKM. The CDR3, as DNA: TGTGCCAGCAGTCTTGCAGGTTCACCCCTCCACTTT. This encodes CASSLAGSPLHF. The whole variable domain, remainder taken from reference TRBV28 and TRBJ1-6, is DVKVTQSSRYLVKRTGEKVFLECVQDMDHENMFWYRQDPGLGLRLIYFSYDVKMKEKGDIPEGYSVSREKKERFSLILESASTNQTSMYLCASSLAGSPLHFGNGTRLTVT.

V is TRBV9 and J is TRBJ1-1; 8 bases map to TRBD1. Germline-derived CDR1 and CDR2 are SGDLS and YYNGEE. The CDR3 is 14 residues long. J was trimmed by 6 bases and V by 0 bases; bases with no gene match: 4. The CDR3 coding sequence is TGTGCCAGCAGCGTAGCAGGGGGCGCCTCTGAAGCTTTCTTT. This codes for CASSVAGGASEAFF.

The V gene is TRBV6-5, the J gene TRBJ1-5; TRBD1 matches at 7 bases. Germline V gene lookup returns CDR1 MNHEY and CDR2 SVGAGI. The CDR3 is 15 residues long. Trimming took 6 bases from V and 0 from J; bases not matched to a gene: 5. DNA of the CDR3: TGTGCCAGCAGCGGACAGGCGTATAGCAATCAGCCCCAGCATTTT. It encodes CASSGQAYSNQPQHF.

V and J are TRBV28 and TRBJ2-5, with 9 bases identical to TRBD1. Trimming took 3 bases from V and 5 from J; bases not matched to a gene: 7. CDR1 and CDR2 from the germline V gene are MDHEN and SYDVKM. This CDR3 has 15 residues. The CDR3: CASSFLGQGTETQYF. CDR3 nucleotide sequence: TGTGCCAGCAGTTTCCTGGGACAGGGCACGGAGACCCAGTACTTC.

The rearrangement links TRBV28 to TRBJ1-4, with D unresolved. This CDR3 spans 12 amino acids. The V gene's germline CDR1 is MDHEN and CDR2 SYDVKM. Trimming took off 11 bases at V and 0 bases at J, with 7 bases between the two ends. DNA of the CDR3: TGTGCCGCGGGTGCAACTAATGAAAAACTGTTTTTT. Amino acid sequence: CAAGATNEKLFF.

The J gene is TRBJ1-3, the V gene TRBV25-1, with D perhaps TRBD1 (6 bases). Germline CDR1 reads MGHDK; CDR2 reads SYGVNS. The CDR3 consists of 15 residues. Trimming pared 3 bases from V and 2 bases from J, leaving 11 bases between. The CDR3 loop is CASSDNRATGNTIYF. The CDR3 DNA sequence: TGTGCCAGCAGTGATAACAGGGCGACTGGAAACACCATATATTTT.

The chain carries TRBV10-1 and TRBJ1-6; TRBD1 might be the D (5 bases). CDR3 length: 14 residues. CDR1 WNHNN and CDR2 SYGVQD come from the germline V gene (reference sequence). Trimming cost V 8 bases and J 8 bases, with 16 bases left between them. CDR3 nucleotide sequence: TGCGCCAGCTCCGTTGGGGGGTTGGATTCACCCCTCCACTTT. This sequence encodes CASSVGGLDSPLHF.

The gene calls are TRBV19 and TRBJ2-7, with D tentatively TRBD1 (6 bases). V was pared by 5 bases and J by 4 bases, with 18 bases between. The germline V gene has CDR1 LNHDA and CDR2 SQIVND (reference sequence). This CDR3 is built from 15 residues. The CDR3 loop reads CASSASGTLSYEQYF. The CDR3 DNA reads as TGTGCCAGTAGTGCGTCCGGGACATTATCGTACGAGCAGTACTTC.

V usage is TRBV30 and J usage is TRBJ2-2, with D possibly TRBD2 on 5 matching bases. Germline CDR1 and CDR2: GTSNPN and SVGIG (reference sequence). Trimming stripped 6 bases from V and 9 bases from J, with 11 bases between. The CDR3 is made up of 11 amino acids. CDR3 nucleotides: TGTGCCTGCCAATCTAGCAGGGAGCTGTTTTTT. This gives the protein CACQSSRELFF.

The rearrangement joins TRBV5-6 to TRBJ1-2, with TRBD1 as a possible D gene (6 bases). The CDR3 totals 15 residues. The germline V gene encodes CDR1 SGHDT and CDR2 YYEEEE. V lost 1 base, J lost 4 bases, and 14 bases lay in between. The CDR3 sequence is CASSLQRGRVYGYTF. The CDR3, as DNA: TGTGCCAGCAGCTTGCAGCGGGGGCGCGTCTATGGCTACACCTTC.

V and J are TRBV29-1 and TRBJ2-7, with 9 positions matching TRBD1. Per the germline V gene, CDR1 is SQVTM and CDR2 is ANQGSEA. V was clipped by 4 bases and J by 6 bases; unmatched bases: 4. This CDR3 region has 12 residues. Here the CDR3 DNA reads TGCAGCGTTGGGACAGGGGTACGCGAGCAGTACTTC. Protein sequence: CSVGTGVREQYF.

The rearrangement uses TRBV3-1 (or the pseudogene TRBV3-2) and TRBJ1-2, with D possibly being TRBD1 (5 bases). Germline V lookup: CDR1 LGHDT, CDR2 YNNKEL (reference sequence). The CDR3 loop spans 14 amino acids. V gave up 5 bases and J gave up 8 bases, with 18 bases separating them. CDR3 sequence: CASSLTFQGRGYTF. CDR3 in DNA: TGTGCCAGCAGCTTAACATTCCAGGGAAGGGGCTACACCTTC.

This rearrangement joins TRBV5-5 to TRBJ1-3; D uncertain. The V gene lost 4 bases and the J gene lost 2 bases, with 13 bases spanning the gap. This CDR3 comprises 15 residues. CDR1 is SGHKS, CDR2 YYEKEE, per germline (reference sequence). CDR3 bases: TGTGCCAGCAGCCCTGTAAGACAAGCTGGAAACACCATATATTTT. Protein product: CASSPVRQAGNTIYF.

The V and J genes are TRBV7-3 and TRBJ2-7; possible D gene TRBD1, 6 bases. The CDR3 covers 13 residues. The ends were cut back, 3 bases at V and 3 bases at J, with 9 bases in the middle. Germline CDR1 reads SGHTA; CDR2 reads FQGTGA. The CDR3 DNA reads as TGTGCCAGCAGCTTCGGACAGAGCTACGAGCAGTACTTC. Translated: CASSFGQSYEQYF.

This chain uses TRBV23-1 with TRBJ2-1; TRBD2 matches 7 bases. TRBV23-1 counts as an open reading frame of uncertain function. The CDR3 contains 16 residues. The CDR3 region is CDKYEQLDRGGNEQFF. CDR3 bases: TGCGACAAATACGAACAACTAGACCGGGGAGGGAATGAGCAGTTCTTC.

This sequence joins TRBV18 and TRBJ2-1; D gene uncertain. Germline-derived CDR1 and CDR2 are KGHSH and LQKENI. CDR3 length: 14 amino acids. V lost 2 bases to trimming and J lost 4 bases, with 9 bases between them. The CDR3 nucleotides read TGTGCCAGCTCACCAAGCCCCGCTTACAATGAGCAGTTCTTC. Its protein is CASSPSPAYNEQFF.

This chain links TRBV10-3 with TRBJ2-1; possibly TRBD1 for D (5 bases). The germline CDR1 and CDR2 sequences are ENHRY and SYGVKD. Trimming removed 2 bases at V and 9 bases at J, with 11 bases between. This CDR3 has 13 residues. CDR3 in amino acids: CAISEPDNGEQFF. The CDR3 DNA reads TGTGCCATCAGTGAGCCGGACAACGGTGAGCAGTTCTTC.

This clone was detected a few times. In nucleotides, the CDR3 is TGTGCCAGCAGCTGGCTCCTAGCGGGAGGAAGGCGCGGGGAGCTGTTTTTT. It is translated as CASSWLLAGGRRGELFF. This sequence joins TRBV14 and TRBJ2-2; 11 bases fit TRBD2. The CDR3 consists of 17 residues. Germline V gene data show CDR1 as SGHDN and CDR2 as FVKESK. Trimming took 5 bases from V and 7 from J; bases not matched to a gene: 12.